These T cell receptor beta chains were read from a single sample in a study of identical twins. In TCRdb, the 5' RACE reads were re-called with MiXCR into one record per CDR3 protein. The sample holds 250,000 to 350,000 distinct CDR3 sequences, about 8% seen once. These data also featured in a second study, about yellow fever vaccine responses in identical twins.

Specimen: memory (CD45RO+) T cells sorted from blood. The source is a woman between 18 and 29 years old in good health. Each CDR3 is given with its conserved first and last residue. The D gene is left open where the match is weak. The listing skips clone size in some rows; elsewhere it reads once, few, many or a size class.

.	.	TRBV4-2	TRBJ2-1	CASRDSYNEQFF	TGTGCCAGCAGGGACTCCTACAATGAGCAGTTCTTC
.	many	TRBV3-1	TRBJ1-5	CASSLGRNQPQHF	TGTGCCAGCAGCCTCGGCAGGAATCAGCCCCAGCATTTT
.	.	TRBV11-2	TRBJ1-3	CASSHQGVVGSGNTIYF	TGTGCCAGCAGCCACCAAGGGGTGGTAGGCTCTGGAAACACCATATATTTT
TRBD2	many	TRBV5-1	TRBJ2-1	CASSLGRGGVNEQFF	TGCGCCAGCAGCTTGGGGCGGGGGGGCGTCAATGAGCAGTTCTTC
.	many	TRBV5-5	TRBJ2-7	CASLEGGGEQYF	TGTGCCAGCTTGGAGGGGGGCGGCGAGCAGTACTTC
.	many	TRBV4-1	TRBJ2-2	CASSPPGYTGELFF	TGCGCCAGCAGCCCACCCGGGTACACCGGGGAGCTGTTTTTT
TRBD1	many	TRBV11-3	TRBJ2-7	CASSQSGTGGSYEQYF	TGTGCCAGCAGCCAATCCGGGACAGGGGGCTCCTACGAGCAGTACTTC
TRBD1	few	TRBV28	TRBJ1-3	CASSNYDRGSGNTIYF	TGTGCCAGCAGTAACTACGACAGGGGGTCTGGAAACACCATATATTTT
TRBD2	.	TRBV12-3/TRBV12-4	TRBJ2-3	CASSSSSGLDTQYF	TGTGCCAGCAGTTCCTCTAGCGGGTTAGATACGCAGTATTTT
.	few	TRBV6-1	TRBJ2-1	CASRSGDSNEQFF	TGTGCCAGCAGGTCAGGGGATAGCAATGAGCAGTTCTTC
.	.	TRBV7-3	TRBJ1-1	CASSLSPSHTEAFF	TGTGCCAGCAGCTTAAGTCCGTCTCACACTGAAGCTTTCTTT
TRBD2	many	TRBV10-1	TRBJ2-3	CASSESRLAGSTDTQYF	TGCGCCAGCAGTGAGTCCCGACTAGCGGGGAGCACAGATACGCAGTATTTT
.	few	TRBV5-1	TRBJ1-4	CASSPRDTRATNEKLFF	TGCGCCAGCAGCCCTAGGGACACCCGGGCAACTAATGAAAAACTGTTTTTT
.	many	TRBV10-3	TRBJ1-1	CAIQRSGNTEAFF	TGTGCCATCCAAAGATCAGGGAACACTGAAGCTTTCTTT
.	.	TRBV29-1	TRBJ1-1	CSVEARMNTEAFF	TGCAGCGTTGAAGCTCGGATGAACACTGAAGCTTTCTTT
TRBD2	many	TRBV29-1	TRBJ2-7	CSVEGGSSGGDGSSYEQYF	TGCAGCGTTGAAGGGGGTTCTAGCGGAGGCGATGGGAGCTCCTACGAGCAGTACTTC
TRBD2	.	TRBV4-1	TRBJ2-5	CASSRSGGAEETQYF	TGCGCCAGCAGCCGTAGCGGGGGGGCGGAAGAGACCCAGTACTTC
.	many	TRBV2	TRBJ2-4	CASSEAGHLAKNIQYF	TGTGCCAGCAGTGAAGCTGGGCACTTAGCCAAAAACATTCAGTACTTC
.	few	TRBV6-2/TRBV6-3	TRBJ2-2	CASSYGIKKGKGPNTGELFF	TGTGCCAGCAGTTACGGGATTAAGAAGGGGAAGGGGCCGAACACCGGGGAGCTGTTTTTT
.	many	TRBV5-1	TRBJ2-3	CASSFTTDSPLNTDTQYF	TGCGCCAGCAGCTTTACAACCGACAGCCCTTTAAACACAGATACGCAGTATTTT